Listed here are 24 T cell receptor beta chains from one sample, sequenced in a study of blood T cell repertoires in COVID-19. The protocol was immunoSEQ multiplex PCR, while the TCRdb copy is restricted to in-frame clones and leaves out a portion. This sample has 110,000 to 150,000 clones, with about 87% found just once. Sequenced input: peripheral blood. Receptors were obtained from a human donor in a cohort sampled during active COVID-19.

The rearrangement uses TRBV12-3 or TRBV12-4 and TRBJ1-1, with a tentative D call TRBD1 (5 bases). V was cut by 10 bases and J by 3 bases, with 15 bases left in between. There are 13 residues in the CDR3. This chain's CDR3 is CATEPDSDTEAFF. The CDR3 bases are TGTGCCACCGAACCAGACAGCGACACTGAAGCTTTCTTT.

The chain carries TRBV5-8 and TRBJ1-4, with TRBD1 matching 8 bases. The germline V gene encodes CDR1 SGHTS and CDR2 YDEGEE. V lost 2 bases and J lost 4; bases outside the gene matches: 1. This CDR3 comprises 14 residues. The DNA for the CDR3 is TGTGCCAGCAGCTTCAGGGGGCTTAATGAAAAACTGTTTTTT. Translated: CASSFRGLNEKLFF.

This clone appeared a single time. As DNA, the CDR3 is TGTGCCAGCAGCTTGGGAGGTGGGAATGAAAAACTGTTTTTT. Its protein is CASSLGGGNEKLFF. J is TRBJ1-4 and V is TRBV5-6; D is undetermined. Germline CDR1 SGHDT, CDR2 YYEEEE. Between the trimmed V and J ends, which lost 0 bases and 5 bases, there was a span of 8 bases. The CDR3 covers 14 residues.

This chain uses TRBV9 with TRBJ2-6; D gene unclear. V was shortened by 4 bases and J by 4 bases, with 9 bases between the two germline ends. The CDR3 loop spans 14 amino acids. From germline, CDR1 is SGDLS and CDR2 YYNGEE. Here the CDR3 reads CASSHPTGANVLTF. The CDR3, as DNA: TGTGCCAGCAGCCACCCGACAGGGGCCAACGTCCTGACTTTC.

The sample holds a few counts of this clone. The CDR3 region is CASSQGRDQPQHF. The DNA of the CDR3 is TGTGCCAGTAGTCAGGGCAGAGACCAGCCCCAGCATTTT. The rearrangement uses TRBV19 and TRBJ1-5; the D gene is possibly TRBD1 (5 bases). CDR3 length equals 13 residues. Germline values: CDR1 LNHDA, CDR2 SQIVND (reference sequence). The V gene lost 5 bases and the J gene lost 7 bases, with 12 bases spanning the gap.

V usage is TRBV5-1 and J usage is TRBJ2-1, with D unresolved. Trimming stripped 0 bases from V and 10 bases from J, with 14 bases between. Germline V CDR1 and CDR2: SGHRS, YFSETQ. This CDR3 has 14 residues. CDR3: CASSLEGAVAEQFF. The CDR3 DNA reads as TGCGCCAGCAGCTTGGAAGGTGCCGTAGCCGAGCAGTTCTTC.

This chain uses TRBV5-4 with TRBJ2-5; TRBD2 matches 10 bases. Per the germline V gene, CDR1 is SGHNT and CDR2 is YYREEE (reference sequence). The V gene end was trimmed by 4 bases and the J gene end by 2 bases; junction bases not matched to a gene: 5. This CDR3 has 15 residues. The CDR3 here is CASSPGTSVQETQYF. As DNA, the CDR3 is TGTGCCAGCAGCCCGGGGACTAGCGTTCAAGAGACCCAGTACTTC.

This chain links TRBV25-1 with TRBJ2-2; unclear D gene. Trimming took 4 bases from V and 3 from J, leaving 6 bases between them. Germline CDR1 reads MGHDK; CDR2 reads SYGVNS. The CDR3 has 13 residues. CDR3 in amino acids: CASSASYTGELFF. In DNA, the CDR3 is TGTGCCAGCAGTGCTTCTTACACCGGGGAGCTGTTTTTT.

The V call is TRBV18, the J call TRBJ1-5; D is possibly TRBD1 (5 bases). Germline V gene lookup returns CDR1 KGHSH and CDR2 LQKENI. The CDR3 sequence is 15 residues long. V lost 6 bases and J 5 bases, leaving 17 bases between the germline ends. CDR3 DNA sequence: TGTGCCAGCTCCCTTGACACAGGAGCCTATCAGCCCCAGCATTTT. Translated, it gives CASSLDTGAYQPQHF.

The gene calls are TRBV11-3 and TRBJ2-3; the D gene is possibly TRBD2 (5 bases). Germline-derived CDR1 and CDR2 are SGHNT and YENEEA. V lost 5 bases, J lost 3 bases, and 6 bases lay in between. The CDR3 spans 12 residues. CDR3 in DNA: TGTGCCAGCAGCCGAGGGACAGATACGCAGTATTTT. It yields the protein CASSRGTDTQYF.

By frequency in the sample, this clone is medium-sized. This chain links TRBV7-2 with TRBJ2-2; TRBD2 is a possible D gene (5 bases). This CDR3 contains 15 residues. The germline CDR1 and CDR2 sequences are SGHTA and FQGNSA. Trimming cost V 5 bases and J 1 base, with 11 bases left between them. This CDR3 reads CASSPDAGNTGELFF. CDR3 in DNA: TGTGCCAGCAGCCCCGATGCGGGGAACACCGGGGAGCTGTTTTTT.

The chain couples TRBV7-8 to TRBJ1-4; tentatively, D is TRBD1 (6 bases). V lost 5 bases, J lost 3 bases, and 13 bases lay in between. There are 15 residues in the CDR3. The V gene's germline CDR1 is SGHVS and CDR2 FQNEAQ. The CDR3 coding sequence is TGTGCCAGCAGCCGACGCTCAGGGGCTAATGAAAAACTGTTTTTT. Translation: CASSRRSGANEKLFF.

The CDR3 DNA follows: TGTGCCAGCAGCCAATCCCAGCTAGCGGGAGAGGGGGAGACCCAGTACTTC. Amino acid sequence: CASSQSQLAGEGETQYF. The chain has TRBV3-1 (or the pseudogene TRBV3-2) and TRBJ2-5; 10 bases fit TRBD2. Trimming cost V 2 bases and J 5 bases; bases outside gene matches: 11. This CDR3 spans 17 amino acids. Per germline, CDR1 LGHDT and CDR2 YNNKEL (reference sequence).

This clone was seen only once. The genes are TRBV7-6 and TRBJ2-7; D might be TRBD1 (5 bases). Germline CDR1 SGHVS, CDR2 FNYEAQ. The CDR3 runs to 15 residues. V was shortened by 4 bases and J by 3 bases, with 16 bases between the two germline ends. CDR3 residues: CASSSRQGQNYEQYF. In DNA, the CDR3 is TGTGCCAGCAGCTCGCGACAAGGACAAAACTACGAGCAGTACTTC.

This sequence joins TRBV5-1 and TRBJ1-1; a possible D gene is TRBD1 (6 bases). CDR1 SGHRS and CDR2 YFSETQ come from the germline V gene. The length of the CDR3 is 16 residues. V shed 0 bases and J shed 2 bases, with 14 bases lying between them. The CDR3 nucleotides are TGCGCCAGCAGCTTGGCTGCCGGGACATACAACACTGAAGCTTTCTTT. This gives the protein CASSLAAGTYNTEAFF.

The CDR3 protein is CAWSVGGLNTIYF. The CDR3 region has the DNA TGTGCCTGGAGTGTTGGAGGGTTAAACACCATATATTTT. The V and J genes are TRBV30 and TRBJ1-3; D is ambiguous. Germline CDR1 reads GTSNPN; CDR2 reads SVGIG (reference sequence). This CDR3 spans 13 amino acids. V was trimmed by 0 bases and J by 6 bases, leaving 9 bases between them.

J is TRBJ2-3 and V is TRBV10-3; no firm D call. Trimming left V 6 bases short and J 3 bases short, with 10 bases between. The CDR3 totals 13 residues. CDR1 and CDR2 from the germline V gene are ENHRY and SYGVKD. The CDR3 bases are TGTGCCATCAGCGACAAACTGACAGATACGCAGTATTTT. Its translation is CAISDKLTDTQYF.

This chain uses TRBV7-2 with TRBJ2-5, with 8 bases lining up with TRBD2. V gave up 6 bases and J gave up 3 bases; unmatched junction bases: 6. In germline, CDR1 is SGHTA, CDR2 FQGNSA. The CDR3 length is 14 residues. The CDR3 region has the DNA TGTGCCAGCAGGGTAGCGGGGATGGAAGAGACCCAGTACTTC. This gives the protein CASRVAGMEETQYF. The full variable domain, its missing parts supplied by reference TRBV7-2 and TRBJ2-5, is GAGVSQSPSNKVTEKGKDVELRCDPISGHTALYWYRQSLGQGLEFLIYFQGNSAPDKSGLPSDRFSAERTGGSVSTLTIQRTQQEDSAVYLCASRVAGMEETQYFGPGTRLLVL.

V gene TRBV27 combines with J gene TRBJ1-2; unclear D gene. Germline-derived CDR1 and CDR2 are MNHEY and SMNVEV (reference sequence). Between the trimmed V and J ends, which lost 6 bases and 0 bases, there was a span of 11 bases. CDR3 size: 14 residues. CDR3 nucleotide sequence: TGTGCCAGCAGCGAGCTTAAAGCTAACTATGGCTACACCTTC. This encodes CASSELKANYGYTF.

This chain links TRBV11-3 with TRBJ2-5; no clear D. This CDR3 region has 14 residues. CDR1 SGHNT and CDR2 YENEEA come from the germline V gene. V was trimmed by 1 base and J by 2 bases, leaving 8 bases between them. Here the CDR3 reads CASSLVRSQETQYF. The CDR3 DNA reads TGTGCCAGCAGCTTAGTACGCAGTCAAGAGACCCAGTACTTC.

This chain joins TRBV12-3 or TRBV12-4 and TRBJ2-7; 9 bases are shared with TRBD1. J was trimmed by 5 bases and V by 3 bases; bases with no gene match: 2. The CDR3 extends over 13 amino acids. The CDR3 is CASSFGQGNEQYV. The CDR3 nucleotides are TGTGCCAGCAGTTTTGGACAGGGGAACGAGCAGTACGTC.

The CDR3 nucleotides are TGTGCCAGCAGTTCCGGGAGTTTGGGTGCCTATGGCTACACCTTC. As protein: CASSSGSLGAYGYTF. The chain is built from TRBV6-5 and TRBJ1-2, with unresolved D. The CDR3 spans 15 residues. Germline V lookup: CDR1 MNHEY, CDR2 SVGAGI. Trimming pared 4 bases from V and 4 bases from J, leaving 16 bases between.

This clone was recorded a few times. The J gene is TRBJ2-7, the V gene TRBV5-4; 8 bases agree with TRBD2. After removal of 0 bases from V and 3 bases from J, the junction contained 5 bases not matched to a gene. Per germline, CDR1 SGHNT and CDR2 YYREEE (reference sequence). CDR3 size: 15 residues. CDR3 sequence (DNA): TGTGCCAGCAGCTTGGAGGCGGGGGGAGACTACGAGCAGTACTTC. This translates into CASSLEAGGDYEQYF.

The chain combines TRBV19 with TRBJ1-5; D gene uncertain. Germline CDR1 and CDR2: LNHDA and SQIVND (reference sequence). With 0 bases removed from V and 0 bases from J, the gap between germline ends came to 9 bases. This CDR3 spans 16 amino acids. The DNA of the CDR3 is TGTGCCAGTAGTATAGATCTCAGTCTTAGCAATCAGCCCCAGCATTTT. Translated: CASSIDLSLSNQPQHF.